This section outlines one T cell receptor (beta chain) sequence together with its context. Its antigen is unknown. A much larger clonotype is one base distant, so this may be a read error. The CDR3 is 13 residues long. Looked up from germline, CDR1 is LGHDT and CDR2 is YNNKEL (reference sequence). The V gene end was trimmed by 6 bases and the J gene end by 3 bases; junction bases not matched to a gene: 2. MiXCR, applied by TCRdb to the 5' RACE reads, yields one record per CDR3 protein. The sample contains about 220,000 distinct CDR3 sequences, 7.5% of which appear only once. This specimen belongs to a study of identical twins. Findings and caveats of the study: The study drew conclusions from cross-sectional statistical analysis, not from following the same donors.

These data were also filed under a second study, of yellow fever vaccine responses in identical twins.

The chain carries TRBV3-1 and TRBJ2-7; TRBD1 matches 10 bases. The receptor's source is a woman between 18 and 30 years old in good health. Input material: memory (CD45RO+) T cells sorted from blood. Here the CDR3 reads CASRGTGVYEQYF. The CDR3, as DNA: TGTGCCAGCAGGGGGACAGGGGTCTACGAGCAGTACTTC.